This T cell receptor beta chain was recovered during a study of shared T cell receptors in the human thymus. Trimming took 2 bases from V and 7 from J; bases not matched to a gene: 6. CDR1 and CDR2 from the germline V gene are SGHTA and FQGNSA. The CDR3 is 15 amino acids. The assay was immunoSEQ multiplex PCR, and TCRdb's table has in-frame clones only and misses some. The sample carries 500,000 to 850,000 clones, over 75% recorded once. The sample was also reused in another study, on human thymus T cells. From that second work: Thymic samples were excised during corrective heart operations. Related work showed strongly overlapping thymic repertoires across unrelated individuals.

This clonotype was obtained from a boy under three years old with a congenital heart defect. The sequencing input was thymocytes. This chain uses TRBV7-2 with TRBJ2-7, with 12 nucleotides matching TRBD1. Here the CDR3 DNA reads TGTGCCAGCAGCTTATGGGACAGGGGGCGACGGGAGCAGTACTTC. Translating it yields CASSLWDRGRREQYF.